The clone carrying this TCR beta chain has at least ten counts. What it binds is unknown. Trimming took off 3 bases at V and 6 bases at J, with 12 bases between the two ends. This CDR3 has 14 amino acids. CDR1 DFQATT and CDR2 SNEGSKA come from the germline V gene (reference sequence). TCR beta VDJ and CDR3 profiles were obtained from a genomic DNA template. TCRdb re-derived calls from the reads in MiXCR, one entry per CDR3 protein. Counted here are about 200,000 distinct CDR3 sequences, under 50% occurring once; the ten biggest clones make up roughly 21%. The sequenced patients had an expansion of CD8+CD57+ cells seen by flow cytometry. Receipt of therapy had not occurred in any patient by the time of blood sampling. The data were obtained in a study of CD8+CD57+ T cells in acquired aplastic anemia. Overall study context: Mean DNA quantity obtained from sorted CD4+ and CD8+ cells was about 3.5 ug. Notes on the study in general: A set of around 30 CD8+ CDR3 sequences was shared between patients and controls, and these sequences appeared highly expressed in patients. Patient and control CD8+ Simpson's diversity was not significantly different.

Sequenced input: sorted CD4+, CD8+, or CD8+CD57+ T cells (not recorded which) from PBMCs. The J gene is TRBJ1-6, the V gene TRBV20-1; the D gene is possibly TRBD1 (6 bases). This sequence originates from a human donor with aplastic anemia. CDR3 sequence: CSARQTGSNSPLHF. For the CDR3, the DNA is TGCAGTGCTAGGCAGACAGGCTCTAATTCACCCCTCCACTTT.